This T cell receptor (beta chain) was found in a study of a mutant IDH1 vaccine in newly diagnosed glioma. Produced via immunoSEQ multiplex PCR; TCRdb's table is partial and in-frame only. The sample has about 23,000 clones; 80% to 85% are singletons. The CDR3 covers 14 residues. Trimming shortened V by 6 bases and J by 0 bases, and 11 bases separated the two germline ends. Germline V gives CDR1 MDHEN, CDR2 SYDVKM. Time point meaning: week 47, end of study. In every dose of vaccine, 300 ug of mutant IDH1 20-mer peptide was given alongside topical imiquimod. In the case of this clone: Its cognate antigen is unknown.

This chain connects TRBV28 to TRBJ1-1; D is unresolved. This sequence originates from a man between 40 and 49 years old with glioma. Here the sequenced sample was PBMCs, taken from a glioma patient whose treatment included an IDH1 peptide vaccine. As DNA, the CDR3 is TGTGCCAGCAGAAAGATAGAGCTGAACACTGAAGCTTTCTTT. Protein sequence: CASRKIELNTEAFF.